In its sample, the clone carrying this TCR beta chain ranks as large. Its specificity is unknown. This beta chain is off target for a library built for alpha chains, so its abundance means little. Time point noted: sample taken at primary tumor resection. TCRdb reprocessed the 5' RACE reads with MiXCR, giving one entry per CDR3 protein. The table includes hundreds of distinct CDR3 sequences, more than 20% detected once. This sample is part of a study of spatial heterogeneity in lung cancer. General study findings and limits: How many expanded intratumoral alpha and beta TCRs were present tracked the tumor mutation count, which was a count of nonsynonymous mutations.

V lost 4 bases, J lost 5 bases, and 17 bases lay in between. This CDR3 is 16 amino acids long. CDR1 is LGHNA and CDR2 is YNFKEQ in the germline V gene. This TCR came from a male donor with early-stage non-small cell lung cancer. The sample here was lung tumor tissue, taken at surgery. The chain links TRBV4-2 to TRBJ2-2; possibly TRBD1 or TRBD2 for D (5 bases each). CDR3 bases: TGTGCCAGCAGCCGTCGTGAGGGGAGCGGAACCGGGGAGCTGTTTTTT. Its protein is CASSRREGSGTGELFF.